This is a list of T cell receptor beta chains from one sample in a study of shared clonotypes between healthy human individuals. Generated by immunoSEQ multiplex PCR, the TCRdb table keeps only in-frame clones and is missing some. The sample holds about 1 million clones, about 75% seen once. Material for sequencing was memory CD4+ T cells sorted from blood. These receptors were collected from a man aged 18 to 29 in good health. The CDR3 runs from the conserved cysteine through the conserved F or W. The D gene is left open where the match is weak. Only part of the rows carry a size: once, few, many, or a class if the clone is expanded.

>TRBJ1-1|TRBV12-5|NA|NA
TGTGCTAGTGGTTTGGTTTTGGGTTCTGAAGCTTTCTTT
CASGLVLGSEAFF
>TRBJ1-5|TRBV15|NA|NA
TGTGCCACCAGCAGAGAACAGAGTAGCAATCAGCCCCAGCATTTT
CATSREQSSNQPQHF
>TRBJ2-5|TRBV7-2|TRBD2|NA
TGTGCCAGCAGCTTAGCCGGGACTAGCGGGGGAGGGACCCAGTACTTC
CASSLAGTSGGGTQYF
>TRBJ1-2|TRBV7-9|NA|NA
TGTGCCAGCAGCTTAGTAGGAGGCATAGACTATGGCTACACCTTC
CASSLVGGIDYGYTF
>TRBJ1-5|TRBV28|NA|NA
TGTGCCAGCAGGGCCTCCGGGGCCTTCAATCAGCCCCAGCATTTT
CASRASGAFNQPQHF
>TRBJ2-4|TRBV5-4|NA|NA
TGTGCCAGCAGCGGGCGACAAAACATTCAGTACTTC
CASSGRQNIQYF
>TRBJ2-7|TRBV10-2|NA|few
TGCGCCAGCAGTGAGCAGGGCCCGCGCGACGAGCAGTACTTC
CASSEQGPRDEQYF
>TRBJ2-5|TRBV30|TRBD2|NA
TGTGCCTGGAGCCCCGGGGCCCGCGGGGGAGAGACCCAGTACTTC
CAWSPGARGGETQYF
>TRBJ1-1|TRBV5-1|TRBD1|NA
TGCGCCAGCAGGGACAGGAGGACTGAAGCTTTCTTT
CASRDRRTEAFF
>TRBJ1-2|TRBV6-1|NA|NA
TGTGCCAGCAGTGAACGGGCGGGATATGGCTACACCTTC
CASSERAGYGYTF
>TRBJ1-4|TRBV5-1|NA|few
TGCGCCAGCAGACAGGGAATTTTAACTAATGAAAAACTGTTTTTT
CASRQGILTNEKLFF
>TRBJ2-7|TRBV9|NA|NA
TGTGCCAGCAGCCCTCGGACCGATTGGGGCGAGCAGTACTTC
CASSPRTDWGEQYF
>TRBJ1-1|TRBV18|TRBD1|NA
TGTGCCAGCTCACCAACGGGACAGGGGGCGACCACTGAAGCTTTCTTT
CASSPTGQGATTEAFF
>TRBJ1-2|TRBV19|TRBD1|NA
TGTGCCAGTAGTATAATGGGACAGGGATATTATGGCTACACCTTC
CASSIMGQGYYGYTF
>TRBJ2-1|TRBV2|TRBD2|NA
TGTGCCAGCAGTGAGCGGGGGGGGAGCAATGAGCAGTTCTTC
CASSERGGSNEQFF
>TRBJ1-2|TRBV4-3|NA|few
TGCGCCAGCAGCCAATTTAAGAGCAACTATGGCTACACCTTC
CASSQFKSNYGYTF
>TRBJ2-3|TRBV7-2|TRBD2|NA
TGTGCCAGCAGCACAGGGACTAGCGGGAGCACAGATACGCAGTATTTT
CASSTGTSGSTDTQYF
>TRBJ2-3|TRBV5-1|TRBD1|NA
TGCGCCAGCAGCTTGGCCGTGGGACAGGCCACAGATACGCAGTATTTT
CASSLAVGQATDTQYF
>TRBJ2-3|TRBV6-5|TRBD1|NA
TGTGCCAGCAGTTACGGACAGGGGGGCACAGATACGCAGTATTTT
CASSYGQGGTDTQYF
>TRBJ2-7|TRBV28|NA|many
TGTGCCAGCAGTCCCACGAGGCAATATCGGCTCGAGCAGTACTTC
CASSPTRQYRLEQYF
>TRBJ1-1|TRBV7-8|NA|NA
TGTGCCAGCAGCCATTCACCTGACAGGATGAACACTGAAGCTTTCTTT
CASSHSPDRMNTEAFF
>TRBJ1-5|TRBV19|NA|NA
TGTGCCAGTACACGGGGGGCCGATAGCAATCAGCCCCAGCATTTT
CASTRGADSNQPQHF
>TRBJ2-5|TRBV7-2|NA|NA
TGTGCCAGCAGCTACCAAGCGGAGACGCAAGAGACCCAGTACTTC
CASSYQAETQETQYF
>TRBJ1-2|TRBV7-2|TRBD1|NA
TGTGCCAGCAGCCAGCCCCCGGACAGGGTATATGGCTACACCTTC
CASSQPPDRVYGYTF
>TRBJ2-7|TRBV15|NA|once
TGTGCCACCAGCAGAGAAGGCTACGAGCAGTACTTC
CATSREGYEQYF
>TRBJ2-3|TRBV9|NA|NA
TGTGCCAGCAGCACCCTGACGAAGCCGGGCACAGATACGCAGTATTTT
CASSTLTKPGTDTQYF
>TRBJ2-7|TRBV18|NA|NA
TGTGCCAGCTCACTCCCCCGGGCTACCTACGAGCAGTACTTC
CASSLPRATYEQYF
>TRBJ1-5|TRBV21-1|NA|NA
TGTGCCAGCAGCAAAGTTTGGCAGAGCAATCAGCCCCAGCATTTT
CASSKVWQSNQPQHF
>TRBJ2-7|TRBV2|TRBD1|few
TGTGCCAGCAGTGTCGGGACAGGGGCCGAGCAGTACTTC
CASSVGTGAEQYF
>TRBJ1-4|TRBV30|NA|NA
TGTGCCTGGAGTGGGGATAGGGCACAGGGATTTGAAAAACTGTTTTTT
CAWSGDRAQGFEKLFF
>TRBJ2-5|TRBV6-5|NA|NA
TGTGCCAGCAGCCCCGCCGGGGGGACCCAGTACTTC
CASSPAGGTQYF